This TCR beta chain stems from a study of T cells after yellow fever vaccination. This clonotype was seen at least ten times. Between the trimmed V and J ends, which lost 0 bases and 3 bases, there was a span of 6 bases. CDR1 ENHRY and CDR2 SYGVKD come from the germline V gene. There are 13 residues in the CDR3. TCRdb fed the 5' RACE reads into MiXCR, producing one record per CDR3 protein. The repertoire holds about 130,000 distinct CDR3 sequences, with around 9.8% as singletons. Sequencing used CD8+ T cells sorted from PBMCs, obtained on the day of the yellow fever booster vaccination. The chain is built from TRBV10-3 and TRBJ2-7; D possibly corresponds to TRBD2 (5 bases). This clonotype originated in a man younger than 35 who received the YFV17D yellow fever vaccine. CDR3 protein: CAISESRDYEQYF. For the CDR3, the DNA is TGTGCCATCAGTGAGTCCCGGGACTACGAGCAGTACTTC.